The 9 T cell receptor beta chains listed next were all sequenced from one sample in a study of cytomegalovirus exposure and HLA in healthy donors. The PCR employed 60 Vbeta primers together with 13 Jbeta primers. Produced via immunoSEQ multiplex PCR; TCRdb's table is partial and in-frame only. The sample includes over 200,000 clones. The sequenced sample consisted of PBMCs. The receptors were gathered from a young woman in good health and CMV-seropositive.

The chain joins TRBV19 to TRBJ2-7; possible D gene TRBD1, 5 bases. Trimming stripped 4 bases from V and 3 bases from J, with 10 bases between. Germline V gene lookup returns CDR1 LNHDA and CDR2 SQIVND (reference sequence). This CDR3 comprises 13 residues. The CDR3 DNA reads TGTGCCAGTAGTAGGACACGAGACTACGAGCAGTACTTC. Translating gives CASSRTRDYEQYF.

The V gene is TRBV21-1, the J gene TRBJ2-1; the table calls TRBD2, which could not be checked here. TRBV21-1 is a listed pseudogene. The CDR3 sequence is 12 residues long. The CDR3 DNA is TGTGCCAGCAGTCTACCCGTCGATGAGCAGTTCTTC. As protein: CASSLPVDEQFF.

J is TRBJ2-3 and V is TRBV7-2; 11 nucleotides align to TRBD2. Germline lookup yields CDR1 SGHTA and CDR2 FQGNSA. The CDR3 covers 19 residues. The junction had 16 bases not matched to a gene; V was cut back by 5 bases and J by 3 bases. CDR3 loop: CASSKYAPGLAEGTDTQYF. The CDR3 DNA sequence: TGTGCCAGCAGCAAGTACGCCCCGGGACTAGCGGAGGGGACAGATACGCAGTATTTT.

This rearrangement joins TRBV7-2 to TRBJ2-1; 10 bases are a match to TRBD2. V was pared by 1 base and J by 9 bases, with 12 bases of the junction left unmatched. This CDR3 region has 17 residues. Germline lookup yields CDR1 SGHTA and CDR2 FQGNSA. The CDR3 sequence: CASSLGRKRGGDGEQFF. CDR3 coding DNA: TGTGCCAGCAGCTTAGGGCGGAAGCGGGGGGGTGACGGTGAGCAGTTCTTC.

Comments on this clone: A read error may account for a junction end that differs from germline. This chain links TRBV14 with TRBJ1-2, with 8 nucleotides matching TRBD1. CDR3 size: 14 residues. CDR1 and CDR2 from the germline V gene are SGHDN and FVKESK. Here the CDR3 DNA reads TGTGCCAGCAGCAGCTCTAAGGATTTGGACAGGGTCCACTTC. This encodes CASSSSKDLDRVHF.

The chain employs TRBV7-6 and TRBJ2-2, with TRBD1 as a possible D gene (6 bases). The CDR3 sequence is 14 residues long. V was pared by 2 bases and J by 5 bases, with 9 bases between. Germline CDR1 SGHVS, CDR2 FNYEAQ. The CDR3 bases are TGTGCCAGCAGCTTATGGGGGCAAACCGGGGAGCTGTTTTTT. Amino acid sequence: CASSLWGQTGELFF.

The CDR3 protein is CASSRQGAYSGANVLTF. The CDR3 DNA follows: TGTGCCAGCAGTAGACAGGGCGCCTACTCTGGGGCCAACGTCCTGACTTTC. This chain joins TRBV2 and TRBJ2-6, with 7 positions matching TRBD1. Germline V CDR1 and CDR2: SNHLY, FYNNEI. CDR3 length equals 17 residues. V was clipped by 5 bases and J by 0 bases; unmatched bases: 7. Based on the CDR3 plus reference TRBV2 and TRBJ2-6, the full variable domain is EPEVTQTPSHQVTQMGQEVILRCVPISNHLYFYWYRQILGQKVEFLVSFYNNEISEKSEIFDDQFSVERPDGSNFTLKIRSTKLEDSAMYFCASSRQGAYSGANVLTFGAGSRLTVL.

The DNA for the CDR3 is TGTGCCAGCAGAACAGGGGGCCGGGCGAACACTGAAGCTTTCTTT. This gives the protein CASRTGGRANTEAFF. This chain connects TRBV6-6 to TRBJ1-1; 9 nucleotides align to TRBD1. The CDR3 totals 15 residues. With 6 bases clipped from V and 1 base from J, the junction kept 6 bases outside the gene matches. Germline assignment: CDR1 MNHNY and CDR2 SVGAGI (reference sequence).

CDR3 sequence (DNA): TGTGCCAGCAGCCAAGGGACAAAACAAGCTTTCTTT. It codes for CASSQGTKQAFF. V gene TRBV6-5 combines with J gene TRBJ1-1; the D gene is possibly TRBD1 (6 bases). CDR1 and CDR2 from the germline V gene are MNHEY and SVGAGI. The V and J ends lost 6 bases and 9 bases respectively, with 14 bases between them. The CDR3 covers 12 residues.